Listed below are T cell receptor beta chains from one sample, sequenced in a study of blood T cell repertoires in COVID-19. Clones were sequenced by immunoSEQ multiplex PCR, and TCRdb holds only the in-frame ones, with some missing. The sample carries 350,000 or so clones, about nine tenths recorded once. The sample taken for sequencing was PBMCs or T cells enriched from blood (not recorded which). The receptors come from a woman younger than 45 who had been exposed to COVID-19. The CDR3 runs from the conserved cysteine through the conserved F or W. A D gene is named only where the DNA matches it firmly. Expanded clones get a size class; other rows say once, few or many, or leave the size out.

size	V	J	D	DNA	CDR3
.	TRBV7-7	TRBJ2-3	TRBD2	TGTGCCAGCAGCCCCATACTCCTGCTAGCGGGACAAGATACGCAGTATTTT	CASSPILLLAGQDTQYF
.	TRBV5-1	TRBJ2-5	.	TGCGCCAGCAGCTTGGCTCACCCGGGGGAGACCCAGTACTTC	CASSLAHPGETQYF
.	TRBV7-6	TRBJ1-1	.	TGTGCCAGCAGCCTAACGACAGGCTACATGAACACTGAAGCTTTCTTT	CASSLTTGYMNTEAFF
.	TRBV7-9	TRBJ2-1	TRBD2	TGTGCCAGCAGCCCCCGGGCTAGCGGGAGGGTCTCCTACAATGAGCAGTTCTTC	CASSPRASGRVSYNEQFF
.	TRBV5-6	TRBJ1-6	TRBD1	TGTGCCAGCAGGGGACAGGGGGGAACCTATAATTCACCCCTCCACTTT	CASRGQGGTYNSPLHF
once	TRBV12-3/TRBV12-4	TRBJ1-6	.	TGTGCCAGCAGTGGGAGCCCGAATTCACCCCTCCACTTT	CASSGSPNSPLHF
.	TRBV19	TRBJ2-1	.	TGTGCCAGTAGTAAGCTTACCTCCTCCAATGAGCAGTTCTTC	CASSKLTSSNEQFF
.	TRBV13	TRBJ1-1	TRBD1	TGTGCCAGCAGCTCTAGGACAGGGGGGAACACTGAAGCTTTCTTT	CASSSRTGGNTEAFF
.	TRBV28	TRBJ1-5	TRBD1	TGTGCCAGCTCTTCCCACCAGGGACAGGGGTTTGGTCAGCCCCAGCATTTT	CASSSHQGQGFGQPQHF
.	TRBV12-1	TRBJ2-7	.	TGTGCCAGCAGCTCGGAGATGAGCTCCTACGAGCAGTACTTC	CASSSEMSSYEQYF
.	TRBV3-1/TRBV3-2	TRBJ2-6	TRBD2	TGTGCCAGCAGCCTCCTTCCGGGACTAGCGGGGGCTGGGGCCAACGTCCTGACTTTC	CASSLLPGLAGAGANVLTF
.	TRBV19	TRBJ2-3	.	TGTGCCAGTAAGGCTAGGATGTCCGATACGCAGTATTTT	CASKARMSDTQYF
.	TRBV3-1/TRBV3-2	TRBJ1-4	TRBD1	TGTGCCAGCAGCCAAGCGACAGGGGTTAGCGAAAAACTGTTTTTT	CASSQATGVSEKLFF
.	TRBV27	TRBJ1-5	.	TGTGCCAGCGCCCTCTCCGGGGGTCACAATCAGCCCCAGCATTTT	CASALSGGHNQPQHF
.	TRBV25-1	TRBJ1-4	TRBD1	TGTGCCAGTACGAACTCTTACAGGGGAGATAATGAAAAACTGTTTTTT	CASTNSYRGDNEKLFF
.	TRBV28	TRBJ1-2	.	TGTGCCAGCAGTTCCAAATCCAGGCAGCGGGCTTACACCTTC	CASSSKSRQRAYTF
.	TRBV28	TRBJ1-1	.	TGTGCCAGCAGCCTCGGGGGGACTCGTGTCACTGAAGCTTTCTTT	CASSLGGTRVTEAFF
.	TRBV19	TRBJ2-1	.	TGTGCCAGTAGTGTCGGAGAGGGTGAGCAGTTCTTC	CASSVGEGEQFF
few	TRBV18	TRBJ2-3	.	TGTGCCAGCTCACCACTTCCACGGGTAGATACGCAGTATTTT	CASSPLPRVDTQYF
.	TRBV7-3	TRBJ2-1	.	TGTGCCAGCAGCTCCCCAGGGTGGGAAAACAATGAGCAGTTCTTC	CASSSPGWENNEQFF
few	TRBV24-1	TRBJ1-4	.	TGTGCCACCAGTGATGGGGTCGGAGGGCGGCACGAAAAACTGTTTTTT	CATSDGVGGRHEKLFF
.	TRBV6-1	TRBJ2-2	.	TGTGCCAGCAGTGAGGGGGCTGACACCGGGGAGCTGTTTTTT	CASSEGADTGELFF
.	TRBV18	TRBJ2-7	.	TGTGCCAGCTCACCTACAGACACCTACGAGCAGTACTTC	CASSPTDTYEQYF
.	TRBV7-9	TRBJ1-2	.	TGTGCCAGCAGCCCCCCGGCAGGGCCTGTCTATGGCTACACCTTC	CASSPPAGPVYGYTF
.	TRBV9	TRBJ1-1	.	TGTGCCAGCGAGAGTCCGGCGGGGACTGAAGCTTTCTTT	CASESPAGTEAFF